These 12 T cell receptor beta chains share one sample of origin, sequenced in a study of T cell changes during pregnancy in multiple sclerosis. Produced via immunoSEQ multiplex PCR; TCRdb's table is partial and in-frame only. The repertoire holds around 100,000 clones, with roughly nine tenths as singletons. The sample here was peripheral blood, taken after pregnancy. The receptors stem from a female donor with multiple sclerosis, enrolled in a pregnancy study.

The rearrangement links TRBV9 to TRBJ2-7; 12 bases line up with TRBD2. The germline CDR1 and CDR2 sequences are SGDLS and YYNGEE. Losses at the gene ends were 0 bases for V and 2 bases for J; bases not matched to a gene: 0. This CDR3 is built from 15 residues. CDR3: CASSVASGRAYEQYF. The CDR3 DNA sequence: TGTGCCAGCAGCGTAGCTAGCGGGAGGGCCTACGAGCAGTACTTC. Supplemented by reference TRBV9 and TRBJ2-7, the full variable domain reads DSGVTQTPKHLITATGQRVTLRCSPRSGDLSVYWYQQSLDQGLQFLIQYYNGEERAKGNILERFSAQQFPDLHSELNLSSLELGDSALYFCASSVASGRAYEQYFGPGTRLTVT.

CDR3 sequence: CASSYGSQPQHF. Here the CDR3 DNA reads TGTGCCAGCAGCTATGGGAGTCAGCCCCAGCATTTT. V gene TRBV2 combines with J gene TRBJ1-5; D gene ambiguous. CDR1 and CDR2 (germline): SNHLY, FYNNEI. The CDR3 has 12 residues. Deletions cut 6 bases from V and 6 bases from J, with 9 bases between.

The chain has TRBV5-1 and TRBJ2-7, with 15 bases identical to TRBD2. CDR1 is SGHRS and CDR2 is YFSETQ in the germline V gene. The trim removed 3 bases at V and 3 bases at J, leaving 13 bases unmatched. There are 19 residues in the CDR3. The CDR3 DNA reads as TGCGCCAGCAGCTCGATGAAGGGACTAGCGGGGGGAACTATCTACGAGCAGTACTTC. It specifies CASSSMKGLAGGTIYEQYF. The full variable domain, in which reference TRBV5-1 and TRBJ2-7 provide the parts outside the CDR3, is KAGVTQTPRYLIKTRGQQVTLSCSPISGHRSVSWYQQTPGQGLQFLFEYFSETQRNKGNFPGRFSGRQFSNSRSEMNVSTLELGDSALYLCASSSMKGLAGGTIYEQYFGPGTRLTVT.

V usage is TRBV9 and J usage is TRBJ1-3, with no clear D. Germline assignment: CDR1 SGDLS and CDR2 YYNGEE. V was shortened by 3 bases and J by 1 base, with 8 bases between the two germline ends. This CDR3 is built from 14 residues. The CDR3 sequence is CASSDGVSGNTIYF. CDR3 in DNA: TGTGCCAGCAGCGACGGGGTTTCTGGAAACACCATATATTTT.

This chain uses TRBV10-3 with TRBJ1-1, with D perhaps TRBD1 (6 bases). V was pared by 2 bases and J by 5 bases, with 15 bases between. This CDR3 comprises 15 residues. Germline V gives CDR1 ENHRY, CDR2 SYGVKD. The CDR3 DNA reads TGTGCCATCAGTGAGAGTGGAGGGGGGGTTACTGAAGCTTTCTTT. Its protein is CAISESGGGVTEAFF.

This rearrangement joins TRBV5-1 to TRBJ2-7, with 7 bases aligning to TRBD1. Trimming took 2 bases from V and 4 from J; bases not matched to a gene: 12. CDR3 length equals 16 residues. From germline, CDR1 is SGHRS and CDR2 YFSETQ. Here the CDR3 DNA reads TGCGCCAGCAGCTTAAACAGGGGCCCTAATTTTTACGAGCAGTACTTC. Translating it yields CASSLNRGPNFYEQYF.

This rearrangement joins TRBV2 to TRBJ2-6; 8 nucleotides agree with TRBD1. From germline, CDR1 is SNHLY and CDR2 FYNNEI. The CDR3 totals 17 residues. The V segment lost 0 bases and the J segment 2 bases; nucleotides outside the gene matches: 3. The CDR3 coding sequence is TGTGCCAGCAGTGAAGCAAGGACAGGGACTGGGGCCAACGTCCTGACTTTC. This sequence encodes CASSEARTGTGANVLTF.

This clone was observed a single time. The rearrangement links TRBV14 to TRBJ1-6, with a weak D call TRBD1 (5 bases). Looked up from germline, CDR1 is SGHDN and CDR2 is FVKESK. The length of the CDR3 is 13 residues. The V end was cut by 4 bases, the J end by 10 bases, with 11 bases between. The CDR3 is CASSPGGMSPLHF. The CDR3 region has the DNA TGTGCCAGCAGCCCCGGGGGGATGTCACCCCTCCACTTT.

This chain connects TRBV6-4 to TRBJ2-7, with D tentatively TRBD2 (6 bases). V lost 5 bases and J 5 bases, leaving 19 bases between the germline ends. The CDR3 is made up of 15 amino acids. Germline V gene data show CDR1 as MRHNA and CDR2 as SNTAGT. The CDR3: CASSFRETQLNEQYF. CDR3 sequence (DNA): TGTGCCAGCAGTTTCCGGGAGACCCAGCTGAACGAGCAGTACTTC.

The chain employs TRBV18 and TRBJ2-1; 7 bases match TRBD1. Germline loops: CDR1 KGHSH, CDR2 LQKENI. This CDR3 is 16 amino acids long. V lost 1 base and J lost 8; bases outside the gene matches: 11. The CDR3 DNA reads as TGTGCCAGCTCACCACGCCGGACAGGAGCTGTCGATGAGCAGTTCTTC. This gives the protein CASSPRRTGAVDEQFF.

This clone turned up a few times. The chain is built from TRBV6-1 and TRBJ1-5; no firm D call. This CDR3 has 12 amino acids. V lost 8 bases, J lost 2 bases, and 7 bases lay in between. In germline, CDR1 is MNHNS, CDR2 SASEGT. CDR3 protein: CASGQGNQPQHF. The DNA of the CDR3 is TGTGCCAGCGGCCAGGGCAATCAGCCCCAGCATTTT.

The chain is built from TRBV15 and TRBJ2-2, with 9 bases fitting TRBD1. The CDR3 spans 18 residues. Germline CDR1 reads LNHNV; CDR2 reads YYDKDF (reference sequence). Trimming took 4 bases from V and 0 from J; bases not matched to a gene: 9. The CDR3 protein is CATSKRQGDSANTGELFF. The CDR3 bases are TGTGCCACCAGCAAAAGACAGGGGGACTCCGCGAACACCGGGGAGCTGTTTTTT. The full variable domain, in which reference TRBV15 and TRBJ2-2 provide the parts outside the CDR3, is DAMVIQNPRYQVTQFGKPVTLSCSQTLNHNVMYWYQQKSSQAPKLLFHYYDKDFNNEADTPDNFQSRRPNTSFCFLDIRSPGLGDTAMYLCATSKRQGDSANTGELFFGEGSRLTVL.